The 3 T cell receptor beta chains in this list originate from one sample, sequenced in a study of control samples from healthy donors and cancer patients. Clones were sequenced by immunoSEQ multiplex PCR, and TCRdb holds only the in-frame ones, with some missing. There are more than 110,000 clones in the sample; about nine tenths occur only once, and roughly 8.7% lies in the top ten. Specimen: blood. These receptors were collected from a woman aged 25 to 45 in good health.

The chain uses TRBV4-1 and TRBJ2-1; D ambiguous. Germline V lookup: CDR1 MGHRA, CDR2 YSYEKL. V lost 3 bases, J lost 9 bases, and 9 bases lay in between. CDR3 length: 12 residues. CDR3 residues: CASSQGISEQFF. CDR3 nucleotides: TGCGCCAGCAGCCAGGGCATAAGTGAGCAGTTCTTC.

V is TRBV27 and J is TRBJ2-1, with TRBD2 matching over 8 bases. The length of the CDR3 is 16 residues. Per the germline V gene, CDR1 is MNHEY and CDR2 is SMNVEV (reference sequence). J gave up 1 base and V 6 bases, and 8 bases lay outside the gene matches. The CDR3 here is CASSLGGLGSYNEQFF. CDR3 DNA sequence: TGTGCCAGCAGCCTAGGGGGACTAGGATCCTACAATGAGCAGTTCTTC.

The V gene is TRBV6-5, the J gene TRBJ1-2, with a possible D match to TRBD1 (6 bases). The CDR3 loop spans 15 amino acids. V lost 0 bases, J lost 4 bases, and 12 bases lay in between. Germline assignment: CDR1 MNHEY and CDR2 SVGAGI. The CDR3 DNA is TGTGCCAGCAGTTACTCTAGCACAGGGACCTATGGCTACACCTTC. Translated: CASSYSSTGTYGYTF.